This entry lists 7 T cell receptor beta chains sequenced from one sample in a study of blood T cell repertoires in COVID-19. Assay: immunoSEQ multiplex PCR; the TCRdb copy retains only in-frame clones and omits some. The sample includes some 130,000 clones, about nine tenths seen only once; the top ten take about 4.6%. Sequenced material: peripheral blood. The receptors shown here come from a man aged 55 to 70 with COVID-19, enrolled during active disease.

This chain connects TRBV24-1 to TRBJ1-5; 10 positions match TRBD1. Germline-derived CDR1 and CDR2 are KGHDR and SFDVKD. V lost 9 bases to trimming and J lost 5 bases; unmatched junction nucleotides: 3. The length of the CDR3 is 13 residues. The CDR3 nucleotides are TGTGCCACCGCTGGGACAGGGGATCAGCCCCAGCATTTT. Amino acid sequence: CATAGTGDQPQHF.

This rearrangement joins TRBV6-5 to TRBJ2-1; D not certain. The V end lost 7 bases, the J end lost 3 bases, and 4 bases lay between the germline ends. CDR1 and CDR2 from the germline V gene are MNHEY and SVGAGI. The CDR3 has 11 amino acids. CDR3 residues: CASTHYNEQFF. Here the CDR3 DNA reads TGTGCCAGCACCCACTACAATGAGCAGTTCTTC.

The chain has TRBV6-6 and TRBJ1-1, with D possibly TRBD1 on 6 matching bases. CDR1 is MNHNY, CDR2 SVGAGI, per germline (reference sequence). Trimming cost V 5 bases and J 1 base, with 8 bases left between them. This CDR3 is built from 13 residues. CDR3 nucleotide sequence: TGTGCCAGCAGTGGACAGCAGAACACTGAAGCTTTCTTT. This translates into CASSGQQNTEAFF.

The gene calls are TRBV29-1 and TRBJ2-5, with D perhaps TRBD1 (7 bases). V lost 7 bases to trimming and J lost 1 base, with 19 bases between them. The CDR3 runs to 15 residues. Germline V gene lookup returns CDR1 SQVTM and CDR2 ANQGSEA. Written as DNA, the CDR3 is TGCAGCGCATCCTCCAGGGGGGACCTCCAAGAGACCCAGTACTTC. This sequence encodes CSASSRGDLQETQYF.

This chain uses TRBV7-6 with TRBJ1-1; 10 bases match TRBD1. This CDR3 is 15 amino acids long. Losses at the gene ends were 4 bases for V and 6 bases for J; bases not matched to a gene: 8. Germline V gives CDR1 SGHVS, CDR2 FNYEAQ. CDR3 in DNA: TGTGCCAGCAGCTCCCCGGGACAGGGGAGTCCTGAAGCTTTCTTT. Translated: CASSSPGQGSPEAFF.

The rearrangement links TRBV7-2 to TRBJ1-3; no definite D call. The CDR3 extends over 15 amino acids. From germline, CDR1 is SGHTA and CDR2 FQGNSA. Trimming stripped 1 base from V and 0 bases from J, with 7 bases between. This CDR3 is CASSLGRSSGNTIYF. The DNA for the CDR3 is TGTGCCAGCAGCTTAGGGCGGAGCTCTGGAAACACCATATATTTT.

V and J are TRBV3-1 (or the pseudogene TRBV3-2) and TRBJ1-2; D not resolved. Trimming shortened V by 3 bases and J by 2 bases, and 10 bases separated the two germline ends. The CDR3 contains 14 residues. Per germline, CDR1 LGHDT and CDR2 YNNKEL (reference sequence). The CDR3 region is CASSQEPLNYGYTF. DNA for the CDR3: TGTGCCAGCAGCCAGGAGCCCCTAAACTATGGCTACACCTTC.